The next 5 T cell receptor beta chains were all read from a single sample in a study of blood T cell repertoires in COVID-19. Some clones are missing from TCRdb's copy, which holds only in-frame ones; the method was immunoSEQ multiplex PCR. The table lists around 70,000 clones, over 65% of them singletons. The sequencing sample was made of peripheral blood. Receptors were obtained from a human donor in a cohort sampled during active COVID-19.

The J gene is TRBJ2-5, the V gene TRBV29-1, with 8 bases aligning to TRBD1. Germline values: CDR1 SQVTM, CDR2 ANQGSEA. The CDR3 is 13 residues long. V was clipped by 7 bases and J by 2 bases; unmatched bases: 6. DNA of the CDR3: TGCAGCGCCCAAGGACAGGGACAAGAGACCCAGTACTTC. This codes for CSAQGQGQETQYF.

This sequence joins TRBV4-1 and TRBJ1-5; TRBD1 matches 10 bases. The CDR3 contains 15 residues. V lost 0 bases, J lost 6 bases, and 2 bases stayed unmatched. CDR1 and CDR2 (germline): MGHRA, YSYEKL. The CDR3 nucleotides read TGCGCCAGCAGCCAAGACGGACAGGGGGTTCAGCCCCAGCATTTT. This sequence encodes CASSQDGQGVQPQHF.

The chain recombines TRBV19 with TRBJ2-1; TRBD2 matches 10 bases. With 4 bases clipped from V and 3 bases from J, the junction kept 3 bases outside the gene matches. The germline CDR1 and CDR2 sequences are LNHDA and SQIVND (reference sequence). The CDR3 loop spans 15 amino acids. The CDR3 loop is CASSTGTSVYNEQFF. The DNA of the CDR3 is TGTGCCAGTAGTACGGGGACTAGCGTCTACAATGAGCAGTTCTTC.

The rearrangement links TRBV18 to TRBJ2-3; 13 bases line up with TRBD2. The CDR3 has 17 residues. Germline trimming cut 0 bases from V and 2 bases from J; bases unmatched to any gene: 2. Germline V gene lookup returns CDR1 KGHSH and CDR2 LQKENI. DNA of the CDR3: TGTGCCAGCTCACCACCGGGACTAGCGGGATCCACAGATACGCAGTATTTT. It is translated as CASSPPGLAGSTDTQYF.

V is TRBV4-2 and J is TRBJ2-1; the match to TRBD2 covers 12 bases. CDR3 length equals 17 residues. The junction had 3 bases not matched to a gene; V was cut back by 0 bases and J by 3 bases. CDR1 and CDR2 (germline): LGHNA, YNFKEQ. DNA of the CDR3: TGTGCCAGCAGCCAAGATGGGACTAGCGGGCTCTACAATGAGCAGTTCTTC. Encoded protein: CASSQDGTSGLYNEQFF.